A single sample is the source of the 12 T cell receptor beta chains below, sequenced in a study of T cell responses to AZD1222 COVID-19 vaccine. The method was immunoSEQ multiplex PCR; TCRdb's version includes in-frame clones alone and lacks a portion of them. The sample contains 100,000 to 150,000 clones, 89% of which appear only once. The starting material was peripheral blood, obtained on day 0 of AZD1222 vaccination. Every receptor here comes from an adult in good health.

The chain combines TRBV6-2 or TRBV6-3 with TRBJ1-5, with D uncertain. Germline CDR1 and CDR2: MNHEY and SVGEGT. The CDR3 contains 12 residues. The V end was cut by 2 bases, the J end by 5 bases, with 4 bases between. DNA for the CDR3: TGTGCCAGCAGTTACGGGTATCAGCCCCAGCATTTT. It yields the protein CASSYGYQPQHF.

V gene TRBV6-5 combines with J gene TRBJ1-5; a possible D gene is TRBD1 (5 bases). CDR3 length: 15 amino acids. V lost 6 bases and J lost 0, with 12 bases in between. CDR1 and CDR2 (germline): MNHEY, SVGAGI. The CDR3 coding sequence is TGTGCCAGCAGGGGCCCGGGACCTAGCAATCAGCCCCAGCATTTT. Translating gives CASRGPGPSNQPQHF.

The chain joins TRBV30 to TRBJ1-1; TRBD1 is a possible D gene (6 bases). Trimming took off 5 bases at V and 4 bases at J, with 14 bases between the two ends. Germline CDR1 is GTSNPN and CDR2 is SVGIG (reference sequence). CDR3 length equals 13 residues. The CDR3 loop is CAWATGLGTEAFF. Here the CDR3 DNA reads TGTGCCTGGGCCACAGGGTTGGGCACTGAAGCTTTCTTT.

This chain joins TRBV19 and TRBJ2-5; 7 bases map to TRBD1. After removal of 4 bases from V and 1 base from J, the junction contained 3 bases not matched to a gene. The CDR3 covers 14 residues. The germline V gene has CDR1 LNHDA and CDR2 SQIVND (reference sequence). The CDR3 DNA is TGTGCCAGTAGTACCACAGGGGTCCAAGAGACCCAGTACTTC. The encoded protein is CASSTTGVQETQYF. Full variable domain (remainder filled in from reference TRBV19 and TRBJ2-5): DGGITQSPKYLFRKEGQNVTLSCEQNLNHDAMYWYRQDPGQGLRLIYYSQIVNDFQKGDIAEGYSVSREKKESFPLTVTSAQKNPTAFYLCASSTTGVQETQYFGPGTRLLVL.

CDR3 coding DNA: TGTGCCAGCAGCCCAAGACAGGGAGGCACTGAAGCTTTCTTT. This encodes CASSPRQGGTEAFF. This chain uses TRBV3-1 (or the pseudogene TRBV3-2) with TRBJ1-1; 7 bases agree with TRBD1. CDR3 size: 14 residues. Germline values: CDR1 LGHDT, CDR2 YNNKEL (reference sequence). V trimming: 4 bases; J trimming: 4 bases; junction bases outside the gene matches: 6.

This clone was seen once. This sequence joins TRBV28 and TRBJ1-4, with TRBD1 matching over 12 bases. The germline gives CDR1 MDHEN, CDR2 SYDVKM. The CDR3 covers 16 residues. V was clipped by 1 base and J by 8 bases; unmatched bases: 5. CDR3 sequence: CASSLSGQGAGEKLFF. CDR3 sequence (DNA): TGTGCCAGCAGTTTATCGGGACAGGGGGCGGGAGAAAAACTGTTTTTT.

J is TRBJ2-1 and V is TRBV15; D is unresolved. Germline V gene lookup returns CDR1 LNHNV and CDR2 YYDKDF (reference sequence). This CDR3 has 15 amino acids. Trimming removed 4 bases from V and 4 bases from J, with 14 bases in between. The CDR3: CATSKGGQSYNEQFF. As DNA, the CDR3 is TGTGCCACCAGCAAGGGTGGGCAGAGTTACAATGAGCAGTTCTTC.

The chain is built from TRBV6-1 and TRBJ2-3, with D maybe TRBD1 (6 bases). V was shortened by 2 bases and J by 4 bases, with 16 bases between the two germline ends. CDR1 and CDR2 from the germline V gene are MNHNS and SASEGT. The CDR3 loop spans 16 amino acids. The CDR3 sequence is CASSESPTGSPDTQYF. Here the CDR3 DNA reads TGTGCCAGCAGTGAAAGTCCGACAGGTTCCCCAGATACGCAGTATTTT.

The chain uses TRBV3-1 (or the pseudogene TRBV3-2) and TRBJ2-7; 9 bases line up with TRBD1. The CDR3 has 16 amino acids. V was clipped by 4 bases and J by 3 bases; unmatched bases: 10. The germline CDR1 and CDR2 sequences are LGHDT and YNNKEL (reference sequence). The CDR3, as DNA: TGTGCCAGCAGCCGGCCTGGGACAGGGAGTCGCTACGAGCAGTACTTC. Its translation is CASSRPGTGSRYEQYF.

This clone was counted once. This chain joins TRBV29-1 and TRBJ1-2, with D possibly TRBD1 on 5 matching bases. Deletions cut 5 bases from V and 4 bases from J, with 14 bases between. The CDR3 has 13 amino acids. Per the germline V gene, CDR1 is SQVTM and CDR2 is ANQGSEA. The CDR3: CSVQGDSSYGYTF. In nucleotides, the CDR3 is TGCAGCGTTCAAGGAGACAGCTCCTATGGCTACACCTTC.

This sequence joins TRBV5-1 and TRBJ2-3, with D unresolved. CDR3 size: 14 residues. CDR1 SGHRS and CDR2 YFSETQ come from the germline V gene. Deletions cut 5 bases from V and 2 bases from J, with 12 bases between. CDR3 bases: TGCGCCAGCAGATCCGGTGCGGACACAGATACGCAGTATTTT. It translates to CASRSGADTDTQYF.

This clone was counted a single time. The chain is built from TRBV5-6 and TRBJ1-3; no firm D call. The CDR3 extends over 12 amino acids. The V gene's germline CDR1 is SGHDT and CDR2 YYEEEE. With 3 bases removed from V and 4 bases from J, the gap between germline ends came to 5 bases. The CDR3 is CASSSQGNTIYF. CDR3 bases: TGTGCCAGCAGCTCACAGGGAAACACCATATATTTT.